This T cell receptor beta chain was sequenced in a study of T-cell reconstitution after alpha-beta-depleted transplantation in children. Molecular barcoding with unique molecular identifiers was used for the TCRbeta library. TCRdb re-derived calls from the PCR reads in MiXCR, one entry per CDR3 protein. The sample has 900,000 or so distinct CDR3 sequences; approximately 15% are singletons. V lost 4 bases to trimming and J lost 0 bases, with 11 bases between them. CDR3 length: 16 amino acids. Germline V lookup: CDR1 SGHRS, CDR2 YFSETQ. Study-level results: Several hundred rapidly expanded clones from non-depleted graft cells reportedly supplied alpha-beta T cells about two months post-transplant. Surviving thymic progenitors and recipient T cells were the source of high TCRbeta diversity at day 60 in some patients. After one year, T-cell counts and TCRbeta diversity mostly came from new T cells.

This clonotype was detected ten times or more. Its antigen is unknown. This chain joins TRBV5-1 and TRBJ2-6; D not resolved. Here the sequenced sample was PBMCs, mostly from graft donor cells, taken 360 days after TCRalphabeta/CD19-depleted stem cell transplant. The sequence derives from a male patient aged 5 to 17 who had a stem cell transplant for acute lymphoblastic leukemia, so the T cells may come from the graft donor. The CDR3 protein is CASSNRQNSGANVLTF. CDR3 nucleotide sequence: TGCGCCAGCAGCAACCGACAAAACTCTGGGGCCAACGTCCTGACTTTC.